Presented here are 3 T cell receptor beta chains from one specimen sequenced in a study of blood T cell repertoires in COVID-19. Data came from immunoSEQ multiplex PCR; TCRdb stores just in-frame clones and leaves some out. The table shows around 430,000 clones, with 87% occurring only once. Sequencing used PBMCs or T cells enriched from blood (not recorded which). Receptors originate from a woman in her fifties or sixties who had recovered from COVID-19.

This clone occurred a few times. J is TRBJ1-6 and V is TRBV4-3; maybe TRBD1 (5 bases). Germline V gene lookup returns CDR1 LGHNA and CDR2 YSLEER. This CDR3 has 15 amino acids. The V and J ends lost 0 bases and 8 bases respectively, with 11 bases between them. This CDR3 reads CASSQDRVFHSPLHF. The CDR3 DNA reads TGCGCCAGCAGCCAAGACAGGGTTTTTCATTCACCCCTCCACTTT.

This clone was observed a handful of times. V is TRBV28 and J is TRBJ1-4, with D perhaps TRBD1 (5 bases). Germline assignment: CDR1 MDHEN and CDR2 SYDVKM. V lost 3 bases and J 4 bases, leaving 12 bases between the germline ends. This CDR3 is built from 15 residues. The CDR3 bases are TGTGCCAGCAGTTTTAAAGCGGGACTTAATGAAAAACTGTTTTTT. This gives the protein CASSFKAGLNEKLFF.

This chain uses TRBV3-1 (or the pseudogene TRBV3-2) with TRBJ2-2; TRBD2 is a possible D gene (5 bases). CDR1 and CDR2 from the germline V gene are LGHDT and YNNKEL (reference sequence). This CDR3 contains 16 residues. Deletions cut 3 bases from V and 5 bases from J, with 16 bases between. The CDR3 nucleotides read TGTGCCAGCAGCCATTTTCAAAGGAGGTTGACCGGGGAGCTGTTTTTT. It specifies CASSHFQRRLTGELFF.